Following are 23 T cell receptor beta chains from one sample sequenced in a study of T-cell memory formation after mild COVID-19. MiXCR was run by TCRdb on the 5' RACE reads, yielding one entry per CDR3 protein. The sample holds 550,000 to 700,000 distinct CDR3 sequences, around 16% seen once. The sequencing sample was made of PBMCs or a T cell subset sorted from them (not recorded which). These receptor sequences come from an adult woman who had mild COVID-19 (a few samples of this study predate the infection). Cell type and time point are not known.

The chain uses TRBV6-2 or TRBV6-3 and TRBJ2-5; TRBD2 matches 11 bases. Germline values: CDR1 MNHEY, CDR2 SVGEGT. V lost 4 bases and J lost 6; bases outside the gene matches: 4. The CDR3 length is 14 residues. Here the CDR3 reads CASSSTSGIKTQYF. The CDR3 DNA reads TGTGCCAGCAGTTCGACTAGCGGGATCAAGACCCAGTACTTC.

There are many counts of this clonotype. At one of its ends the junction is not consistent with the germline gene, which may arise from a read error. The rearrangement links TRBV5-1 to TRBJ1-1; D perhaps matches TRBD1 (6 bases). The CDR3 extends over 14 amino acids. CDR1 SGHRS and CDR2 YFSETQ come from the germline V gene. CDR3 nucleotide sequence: TGTGCCAGCAGCTTAGCACAGGGAGGGACTGAAGCTTTCTTT. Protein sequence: CASSLAQGGTEAFF.

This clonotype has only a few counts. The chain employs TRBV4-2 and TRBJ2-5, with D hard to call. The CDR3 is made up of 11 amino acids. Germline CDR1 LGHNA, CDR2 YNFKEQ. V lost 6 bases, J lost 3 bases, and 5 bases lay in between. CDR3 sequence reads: CASRTEETQYF. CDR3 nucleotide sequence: TGTGCCAGCAGAACCGAAGAGACCCAGTACTTC.

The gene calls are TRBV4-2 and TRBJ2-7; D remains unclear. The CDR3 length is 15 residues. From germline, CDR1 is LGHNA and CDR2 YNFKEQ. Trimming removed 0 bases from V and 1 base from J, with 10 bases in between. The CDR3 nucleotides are TGTGCCAGCAGCCAAGATCAGGCGGAGTCCTACGAGCAGTACTTC. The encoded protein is CASSQDQAESYEQYF.

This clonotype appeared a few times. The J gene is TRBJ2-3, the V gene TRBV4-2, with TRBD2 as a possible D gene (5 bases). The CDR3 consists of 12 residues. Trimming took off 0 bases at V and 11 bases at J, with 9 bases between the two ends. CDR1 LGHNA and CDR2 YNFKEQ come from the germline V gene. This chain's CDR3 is CASSQDKGEQYF. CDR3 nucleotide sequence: TGTGCCAGCAGCCAAGATAAGGGAGAGCAGTATTTT.

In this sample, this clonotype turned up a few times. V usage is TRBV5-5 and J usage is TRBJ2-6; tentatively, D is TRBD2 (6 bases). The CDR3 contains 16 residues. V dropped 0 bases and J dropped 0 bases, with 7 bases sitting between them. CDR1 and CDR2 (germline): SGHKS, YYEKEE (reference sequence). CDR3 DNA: TGTGCCAGCAGCTTGGGGGGACTCTCTGGGGCCAACGTCCTGACTTTC. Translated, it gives CASSLGGLSGANVLTF.

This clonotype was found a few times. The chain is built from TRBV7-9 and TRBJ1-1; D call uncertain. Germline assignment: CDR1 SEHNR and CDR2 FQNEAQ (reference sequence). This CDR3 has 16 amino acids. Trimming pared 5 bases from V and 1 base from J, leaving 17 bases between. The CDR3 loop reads CASSPRAGARNTEAFF. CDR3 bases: TGTGCCAGCAGCCCTAGGGCGGGAGCGAGGAACACTGAAGCTTTCTTT.

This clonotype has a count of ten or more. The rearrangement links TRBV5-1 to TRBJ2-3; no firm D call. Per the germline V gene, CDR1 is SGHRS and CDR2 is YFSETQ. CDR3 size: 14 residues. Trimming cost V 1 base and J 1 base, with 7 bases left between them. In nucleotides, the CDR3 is TGCGCCAGCAGCTTGACACCTCGCACAGATACGCAGTATTTT. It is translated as CASSLTPRTDTQYF. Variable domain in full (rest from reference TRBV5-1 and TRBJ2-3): KAGVTQTPRYLIKTRGQQVTLSCSPISGHRSVSWYQQTPGQGLQFLFEYFSETQRNKGNFPGRFSGRQFSNSRSEMNVSTLELGDSALYLCASSLTPRTDTQYFGPGTRLTVL.

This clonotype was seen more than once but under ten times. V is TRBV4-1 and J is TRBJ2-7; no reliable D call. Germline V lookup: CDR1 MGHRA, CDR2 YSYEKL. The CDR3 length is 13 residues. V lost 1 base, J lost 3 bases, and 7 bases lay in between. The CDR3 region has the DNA TGCGCCAGCAGCCAAGGATACTTCTACGAGCAGTACTTC. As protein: CASSQGYFYEQYF.

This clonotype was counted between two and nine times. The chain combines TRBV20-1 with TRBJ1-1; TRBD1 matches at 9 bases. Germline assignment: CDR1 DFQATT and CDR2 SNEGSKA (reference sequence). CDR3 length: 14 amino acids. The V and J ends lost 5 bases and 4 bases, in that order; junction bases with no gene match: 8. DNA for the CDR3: TGCAGTGCTTTCCCGGGACAGGGACGCACTGAAGCTTTCTTT. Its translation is CSAFPGQGRTEAFF.

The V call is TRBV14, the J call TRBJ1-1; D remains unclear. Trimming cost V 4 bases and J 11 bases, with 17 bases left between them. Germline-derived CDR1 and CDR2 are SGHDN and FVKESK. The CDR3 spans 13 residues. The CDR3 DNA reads TGTGCCAGCAGCCGTGAAAGGTGGCTCCGGGCTTTCTTT. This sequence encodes CASSRERWLRAFF.

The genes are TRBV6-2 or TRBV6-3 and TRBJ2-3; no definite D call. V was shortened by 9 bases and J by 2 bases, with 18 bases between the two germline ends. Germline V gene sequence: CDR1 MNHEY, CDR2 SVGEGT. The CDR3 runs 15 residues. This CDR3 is CASRIAQRHTDTQYF. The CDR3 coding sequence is TGTGCCAGTAGGATAGCACAACGCCACACAGATACGCAGTATTTT.

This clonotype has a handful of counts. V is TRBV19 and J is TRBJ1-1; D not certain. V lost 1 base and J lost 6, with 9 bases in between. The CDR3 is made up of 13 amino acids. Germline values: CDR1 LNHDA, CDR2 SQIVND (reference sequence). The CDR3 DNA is TGTGCCAGTAGTATAGTGGGTTTCCCTGAAGCTTTCTTT. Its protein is CASSIVGFPEAFF.

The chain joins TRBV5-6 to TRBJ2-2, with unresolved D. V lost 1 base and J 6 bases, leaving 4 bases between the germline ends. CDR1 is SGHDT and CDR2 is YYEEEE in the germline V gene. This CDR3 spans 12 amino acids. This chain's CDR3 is CASSLNPGELFF. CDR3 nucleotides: TGTGCCAGCAGCTTGAATCCCGGGGAGCTGTTTTTT.

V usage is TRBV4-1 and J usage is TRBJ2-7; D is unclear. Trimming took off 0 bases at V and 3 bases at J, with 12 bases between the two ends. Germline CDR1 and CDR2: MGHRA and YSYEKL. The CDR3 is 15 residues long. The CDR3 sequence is CASSQEPTVLYEQYF. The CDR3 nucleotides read TGCGCCAGCAGCCAAGAACCCACGGTCCTCTACGAGCAGTACTTC.

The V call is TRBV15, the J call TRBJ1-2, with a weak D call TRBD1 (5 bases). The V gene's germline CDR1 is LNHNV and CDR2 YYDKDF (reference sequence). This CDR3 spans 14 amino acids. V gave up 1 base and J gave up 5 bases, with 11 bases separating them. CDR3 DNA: TGTGCCACCAGCAGAGGTGTAGGGGAATATGGCTACACCTTC. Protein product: CATSRGVGEYGYTF.

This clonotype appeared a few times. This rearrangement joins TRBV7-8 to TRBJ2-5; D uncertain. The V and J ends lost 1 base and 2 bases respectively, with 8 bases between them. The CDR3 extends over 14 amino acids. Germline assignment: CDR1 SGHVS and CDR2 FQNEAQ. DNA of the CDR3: TGTGCCAGCAGCTTAGTACGGCAGCAAGAGACCCAGTACTTC. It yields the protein CASSLVRQQETQYF.

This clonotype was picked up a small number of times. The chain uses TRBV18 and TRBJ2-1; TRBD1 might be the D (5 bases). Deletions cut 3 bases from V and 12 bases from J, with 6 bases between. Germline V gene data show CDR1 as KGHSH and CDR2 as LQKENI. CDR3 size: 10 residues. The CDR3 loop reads CASSPGPQFF. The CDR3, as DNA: TGTGCCAGCTCACCGGGGCCGCAGTTCTTC.

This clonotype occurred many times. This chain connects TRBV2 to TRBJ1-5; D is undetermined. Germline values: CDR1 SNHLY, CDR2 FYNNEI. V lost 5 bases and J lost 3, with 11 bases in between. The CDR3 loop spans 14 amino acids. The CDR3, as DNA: TGTGCCAGCAGTCGGGCTCTCTACAATCAGCCCCAGCATTTT. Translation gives CASSRALYNQPQHF.

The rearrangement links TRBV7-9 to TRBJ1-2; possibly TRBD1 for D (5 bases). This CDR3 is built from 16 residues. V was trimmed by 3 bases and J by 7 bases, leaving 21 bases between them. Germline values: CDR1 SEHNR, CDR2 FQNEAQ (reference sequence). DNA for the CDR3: TGTGCCAGCAGCTTTACCACATTGGGGGGGAGTAGTGGCTACACCTTC. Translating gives CASSFTTLGGSSGYTF.

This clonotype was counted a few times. The CDR3 DNA sequence: TGTGCCAGCAGTTCACGGACAGGCACTCGCGAAGCTTTCTTT. It encodes CASSSRTGTREAFF. The V and J genes are TRBV27 and TRBJ1-1, with TRBD1 matching 7 bases. In germline, CDR1 is MNHEY, CDR2 SMNVEV (reference sequence). This CDR3 contains 14 residues. V gave up 4 bases and J gave up 8 bases; unmatched junction bases: 10.

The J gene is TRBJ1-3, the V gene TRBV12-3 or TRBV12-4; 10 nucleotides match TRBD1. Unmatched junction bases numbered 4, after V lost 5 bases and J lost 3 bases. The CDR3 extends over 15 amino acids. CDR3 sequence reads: CASSPDRGLGNTIYF. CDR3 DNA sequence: TGTGCCAGCAGTCCCGACAGGGGGCTTGGAAACACCATATATTTT.

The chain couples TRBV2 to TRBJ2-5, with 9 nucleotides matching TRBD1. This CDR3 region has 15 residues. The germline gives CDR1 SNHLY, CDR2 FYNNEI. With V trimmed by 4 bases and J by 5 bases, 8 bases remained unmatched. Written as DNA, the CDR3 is TGTGCCAGCAGTGTTGGACAGGGGATAGGCGAGACCCAGTACTTC. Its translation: CASSVGQGIGETQYF.